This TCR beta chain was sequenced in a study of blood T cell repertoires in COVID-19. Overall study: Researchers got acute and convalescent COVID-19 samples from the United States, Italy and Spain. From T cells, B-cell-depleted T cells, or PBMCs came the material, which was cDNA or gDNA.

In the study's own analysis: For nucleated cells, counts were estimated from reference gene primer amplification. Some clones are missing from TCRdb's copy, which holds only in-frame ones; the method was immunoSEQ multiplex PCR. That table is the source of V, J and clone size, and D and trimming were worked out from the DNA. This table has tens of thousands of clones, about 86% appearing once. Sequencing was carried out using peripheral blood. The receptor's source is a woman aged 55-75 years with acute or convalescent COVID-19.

The CDR3 coding sequence is TGTGCCAGCAGCTTAAACAGTCAGAAAATGACTGAAGCTTTCTTT. This encodes CASSLNSQKMTEAFF. The chain joins TRBV11-2 to TRBJ1-1; D unclear. The CDR3 is 15 amino acids. Trimming took off 2 bases at V and 5 bases at J, with 15 bases between the two ends. Germline CDR1 and CDR2: SGHAT and FQNNGV.